What follows are 28 T cell receptor beta chains derived from one specimen sequenced in a study of T cell changes during pregnancy in multiple sclerosis. Clones were sequenced by immunoSEQ multiplex PCR, and TCRdb holds only the in-frame ones, with some missing. The table records about 40,000 clones, roughly 92% of them present only once. The starting material was CD4+ T cells from peripheral blood mononuclear cells, obtained before pregnancy. All receptors derive from a female donor with multiple sclerosis, enrolled in a pregnancy study.

The chain uses TRBV5-1 and TRBJ2-5, with 11 positions matching TRBD2. This CDR3 has 16 residues. The ends lost 2 bases at V and 2 bases at J; junction bases unmatched: 5. Germline assignment: CDR1 SGHRS and CDR2 YFSETQ. This CDR3 is CASSLGLAGGQETQYF. The CDR3 DNA reads as TGCGCCAGCAGCTTAGGCCTAGCGGGAGGACAAGAGACCCAGTACTTC.

This rearrangement joins TRBV27 to TRBJ2-4, with 9 bases matching TRBD1. J was trimmed by 0 bases and V by 2 bases; bases with no gene match: 2. Germline loops: CDR1 MNHEY, CDR2 SMNVEV (reference sequence). This CDR3 has 16 residues. The CDR3 nucleotides read TGTGCCAGCAGTTTAGGGACAGGGCCAGCCAAAAACATTCAGTACTTC. This sequence encodes CASSLGTGPAKNIQYF.

CDR3 protein: CASSPLTSLVPEQYF. CDR3 DNA: TGTGCCAGCAGTCCTCTGACTTCGCTTGTTCCAGAGCAGTACTTC. The chain employs TRBV27 and TRBJ2-7; D ambiguous. Germline V gene sequence: CDR1 MNHEY, CDR2 SMNVEV (reference sequence). The CDR3 spans 15 residues. Trimming left V 5 bases short and J 7 bases short, with 21 bases between.

The chain carries TRBV30 and TRBJ2-3; 9 bases are a match to TRBD2. Germline-derived CDR1 and CDR2 are GTSNPN and SVGIG (reference sequence). CDR3 length: 15 residues. The J segment lost 0 bases and the V segment lost 5 bases, leaving 6 bases of the junction unmatched. The CDR3 spells CAWGGLALSTDTQYF. CDR3 nucleotide sequence: TGTGCCTGGGGGGGACTAGCCCTTAGCACAGATACGCAGTATTTT.

The chain is built from TRBV15 and TRBJ1-3, with D maybe TRBD1 (5 bases). Germline assignment: CDR1 LNHNV and CDR2 YYDKDF (reference sequence). The V gene lost 0 bases and the J gene lost 4 bases, with 10 bases spanning the gap. The CDR3 extends over 15 amino acids. CDR3 sequence (DNA): TGTGCCACCAGCAGAGACAGGGTGTGGGGAAACACCATATATTTT. Translated: CATSRDRVWGNTIYF.

V is TRBV19 and J is TRBJ1-5; 11 bases fit TRBD1. This CDR3 is 16 amino acids long. The J segment lost 4 bases and the V segment lost 5 bases, leaving 7 bases of the junction unmatched. Germline V gives CDR1 LNHDA, CDR2 SQIVND (reference sequence). The CDR3 DNA follows: TGTGCCAGTAGTCTACAGGACAGGGGGCGTAATCAGCCCCAGCATTTT. Residues: CASSLQDRGRNQPQHF.

Written as DNA, the CDR3 is TGTGCCAGTTGCCCCGGGACACAACGTGAAGCTTTCTTT. Amino acids: CASCPGTQREAFF. V gene TRBV19 combines with J gene TRBJ1-1; tentatively, D is TRBD1 (6 bases). Trimming cost V 8 bases and J 7 bases, with 17 bases left between them. The CDR3 covers 13 residues. Looked up from germline, CDR1 is LNHDA and CDR2 is SQIVND (reference sequence).

The gene calls are TRBV5-1 and TRBJ2-7; perhaps TRBD1 as D (6 bases). CDR3 length: 15 residues. Germline-derived CDR1 and CDR2 are SGHRS and YFSETQ. V lost 5 bases, J lost 4 bases, and 19 bases lay in between. CDR3 residues: CASSSNRDKFYEQYF. CDR3 nucleotide sequence: TGCGCCAGCAGTAGTAACCGGGACAAGTTTTACGAGCAGTACTTC.

The table lists this clone with a count of one. The V call is TRBV11-3, the J call TRBJ2-7; 9 nucleotides agree with TRBD1. Trimming removed 5 bases from V and 3 bases from J; junction bases left unmatched: 5. The CDR3 loop spans 14 amino acids. The germline V gene has CDR1 SGHNT and CDR2 YENEEA. CDR3 DNA: TGTGCCAGCAGCCACCGGGACAGGGACTACGAGCAGTACTTC. Encoded protein: CASSHRDRDYEQYF.

This clone was observed a single time. The chain couples TRBV18 to TRBJ1-2; 12 positions match TRBD1. The V segment lost 6 bases and the J segment 8 bases; nucleotides outside the gene matches: 4. This CDR3 region has 13 residues. Per germline, CDR1 KGHSH and CDR2 LQKENI. In nucleotides, the CDR3 is TGTGCCAGCTCGCGGGACAGGGGGCAAGGCTACACCTTC. Amino acids: CASSRDRGQGYTF.

This clone was counted once. J is TRBJ1-1 and V is TRBV7-2; D may be TRBD1 (6 bases). Germline V CDR1 and CDR2: SGHTA, FQGNSA. The germline V and J ends were trimmed by 5 bases and 1 base, with 14 bases remaining between them. The CDR3 extends over 15 amino acids. The CDR3 nucleotides read TGTGCCAGCAGCCCCGCCAGGGGCGGGAACACTGAAGCTTTCTTT. Its translation: CASSPARGGNTEAFF. Variable domain in full (rest from reference TRBV7-2 and TRBJ1-1): GAGVSQSPSNKVTEKGKDVELRCDPISGHTALYWYRQSLGQGLEFLIYFQGNSAPDKSGLPSDRFSAERTGGSVSTLTIQRTQQEDSAVYLCASSPARGGNTEAFFGQGTRLTVV.

The rearrangement links TRBV5-4 to TRBJ2-3, with D hard to call. V was cut by 3 bases and J by 2 bases, with 10 bases left in between. CDR1 is SGHNT, CDR2 YYREEE, per germline (reference sequence). The length of the CDR3 is 14 residues. CDR3 protein: CASSYRRATDTQYF. The CDR3 bases are TGTGCCAGCAGCTACAGACGAGCCACAGATACGCAGTATTTT.

This chain links TRBV19 with TRBJ2-5, with TRBD1 identical over 7 bases. The ends lost 5 bases at V and 2 bases at J; junction bases unmatched: 8. Germline-derived CDR1 and CDR2 are LNHDA and SQIVND (reference sequence). The CDR3 extends over 15 amino acids. The CDR3 DNA follows: TGTGCCAGTAGTGGCCGGGACAGATTTCAAGAGACCCAGTACTTC. Amino acids: CASSGRDRFQETQYF.

The J gene is TRBJ2-7, the V gene TRBV6-5; 9 bases match TRBD2. The CDR3 covers 13 residues. V lost 4 bases to trimming and J lost 3 bases; unmatched junction nucleotides: 1. Per the germline V gene, CDR1 is MNHEY and CDR2 is SVGAGI. The CDR3 nucleotides are TGTGCCAGCAGTTTTAGCGGGAGCTACGAGCAGTACTTC. It yields the protein CASSFSGSYEQYF.

This clone was observed a single time. The V call is TRBV2, the J call TRBJ1-2, with D possibly matching TRBD1 (5 bases). The CDR3 runs 17 residues. Trimming pared 0 bases from V and 3 bases from J, leaving 17 bases between. The germline CDR1 and CDR2 sequences are SNHLY and FYNNEI. Here the CDR3 reads CASSEARRGSADYGYTF. CDR3 nucleotides: TGTGCCAGCAGTGAAGCGCGTAGGGGATCTGCGGACTATGGCTACACCTTC.

J is TRBJ2-1 and V is TRBV27; D possibly corresponds to TRBD1 (5 bases). V lost 7 bases, J lost 4 bases, and 8 bases lay in between. Germline V lookup: CDR1 MNHEY, CDR2 SMNVEV (reference sequence). This CDR3 has 12 residues. The CDR3 sequence: CASKGAYNEQFF. For the CDR3, the DNA is TGTGCCAGCAAAGGGGCGTACAATGAGCAGTTCTTC.

This chain connects TRBV5-1 to TRBJ2-1; TRBD1 matches 8 bases. There are 14 residues in the CDR3. Germline V gives CDR1 SGHRS, CDR2 YFSETQ. The V and J ends lost 4 bases and 3 bases, in that order; junction bases with no gene match: 3. CDR3 residues: CASSLGQGYNEQFF. The CDR3, as DNA: TGCGCCAGCAGCCTAGGACAGGGCTACAATGAGCAGTTCTTC.

The rearrangement uses TRBV2 and TRBJ2-1; 10 bases align to TRBD2. Germline CDR1 reads SNHLY; CDR2 reads FYNNEI. The CDR3 totals 14 residues. J gave up 10 bases and V 3 bases, and 6 bases lay outside the gene matches. The CDR3 is CASSDSSGRGEQFF. The CDR3 DNA is TGTGCCAGCAGTGATTCTAGCGGGAGAGGCGAGCAGTTCTTC.

This rearrangement joins TRBV27 to TRBJ2-7; TRBD1 agrees at 9 bases. Germline V gene lookup returns CDR1 MNHEY and CDR2 SMNVEV (reference sequence). The ends lost 2 bases at V and 3 bases at J; junction bases unmatched: 2. The CDR3 is 14 amino acids. CDR3 region: CASSLRDRVYEQYF. DNA of the CDR3: TGTGCCAGCAGTTTAAGGGACAGGGTCTACGAGCAGTACTTC.

This chain uses TRBV28 with TRBJ1-4; D call uncertain. CDR1 MDHEN and CDR2 SYDVKM come from the germline V gene. The CDR3 length is 15 residues. V was trimmed by 4 bases and J by 0 bases, leaving 9 bases between them. CDR3 loop: CASSSRLATNEKLFF. The CDR3 DNA is TGTGCCAGCAGTTCCAGACTTGCAACTAATGAAAAACTGTTTTTT.

This clone was seen more than once but under ten times. CDR3 protein: CASSPEAAGAGELFF. The CDR3 bases are TGCGCCAGCAGCCCAGAGGCTGCAGGGGCTGGGGAGCTGTTTTTT. The chain links TRBV5-1 to TRBJ2-2; D perhaps matches TRBD1 (6 bases). The germline V gene has CDR1 SGHRS and CDR2 YFSETQ. This CDR3 region has 15 residues. The V and J ends lost 4 bases and 8 bases respectively, with 18 bases between them.

This clone appeared once. The V call is TRBV28, the J call TRBJ2-1, with a weak D call TRBD2 (7 bases). Per germline, CDR1 MDHEN and CDR2 SYDVKM. Trimming shortened V by 7 bases and J by 4 bases, and 11 bases separated the two germline ends. The CDR3 runs 13 residues. The CDR3 nucleotides are TGTGCCAGCAAGGGGGGGACATACAATGAGCAGTTCTTC. Encoded protein: CASKGGTYNEQFF.

V is TRBV7-2 and J is TRBJ2-1; 7 nucleotides match TRBD2. The V segment lost 5 bases and the J segment 6 bases; nucleotides outside the gene matches: 10. Germline lookup yields CDR1 SGHTA and CDR2 FQGNSA. This CDR3 has 15 residues. The CDR3 spells CASSLGGGPFNEQFF. Here the CDR3 DNA reads TGTGCCAGCAGCCTCGGGGGAGGGCCATTCAATGAGCAGTTCTTC.

This clone was seen just once. The chain is built from TRBV5-1 and TRBJ2-5, with D perhaps TRBD2 (6 bases). V lost 1 base to trimming and J lost 3 bases, with 10 bases between them. Per germline, CDR1 SGHRS and CDR2 YFSETQ. The CDR3 contains 14 residues. This chain's CDR3 is CASSLSGRKETQYF. CDR3 nucleotides: TGCGCCAGCAGCTTGTCGGGGAGGAAAGAGACCCAGTACTTC.

This chain joins TRBV21-1 and TRBJ2-1; the D call TRBD1 from the table was never checked on the DNA. TRBV21-1 is noted as a pseudogene. The CDR3 runs 13 residues. The CDR3 DNA sequence: TGTGCCAGCAGCATACCAGACAGGGATGAGCAGTTCTTC. Translating it yields CASSIPDRDEQFF.

The chain carries TRBV14 and TRBJ2-7; TRBD2 agrees at 9 bases. The V gene end was trimmed by 5 bases and the J gene end by 7 bases; junction bases not matched to a gene: 15. Germline V lookup: CDR1 SGHDN, CDR2 FVKESK. This CDR3 is built from 16 residues. CDR3 coding DNA: TGTGCCAGCAGCAACTTGGCGGGAGGGCCCGAGAATGAGCAGTACTTC. It yields the protein CASSNLAGGPENEQYF.

This clone was detected once. The chain is built from TRBV28 and TRBJ2-5, with 9 positions matching TRBD1. Germline-derived CDR1 and CDR2 are MDHEN and SYDVKM. Unmatched junction bases numbered 8, after V lost 7 bases and J lost 5 bases. The CDR3 sequence is 14 residues long. The CDR3 reads CASTGDRVVETQYF. For the CDR3, the DNA is TGTGCCAGCACCGGGGACAGGGTAGTTGAGACCCAGTACTTC. Complete variable domain (other parts from reference TRBV28 and TRBJ2-5): DVKVTQSSRYLVKRTGEKVFLECVQDMDHENMFWYRQDPGLGLRLIYFSYDVKMKEKGDIPEGYSVSREKKERFSLILESASTNQTSMYLCASTGDRVVETQYFGPGTRLLVL.

This clone has a single count. The chain employs TRBV29-1 and TRBJ1-1, with D tentatively TRBD1 (6 bases). The germline V and J ends were trimmed by 7 bases and 0 bases, with 9 bases remaining between them. CDR1 is SQVTM, CDR2 ANQGSEA, per germline. There are 12 residues in the CDR3. CDR3 residues: CSAGQMNTEAFF. The CDR3 DNA follows: TGCAGCGCTGGACAGATGAACACTGAAGCTTTCTTT.